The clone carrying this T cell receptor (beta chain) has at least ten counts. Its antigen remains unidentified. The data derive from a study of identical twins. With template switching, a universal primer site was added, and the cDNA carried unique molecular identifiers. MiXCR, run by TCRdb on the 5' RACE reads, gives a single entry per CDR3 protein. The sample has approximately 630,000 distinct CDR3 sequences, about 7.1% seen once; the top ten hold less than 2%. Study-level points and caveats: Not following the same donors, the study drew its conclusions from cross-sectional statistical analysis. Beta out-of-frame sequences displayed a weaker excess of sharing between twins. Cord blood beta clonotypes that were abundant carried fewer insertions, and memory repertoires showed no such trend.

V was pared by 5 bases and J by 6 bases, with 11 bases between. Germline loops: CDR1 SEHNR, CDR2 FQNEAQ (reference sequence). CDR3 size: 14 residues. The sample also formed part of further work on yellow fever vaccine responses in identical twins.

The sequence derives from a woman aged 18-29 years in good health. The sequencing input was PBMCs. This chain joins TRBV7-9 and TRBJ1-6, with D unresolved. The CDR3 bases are TGTGCCAGCAGCACAGCCATCGGTAATTCACCCCTCCACTTT. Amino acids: CASSTAIGNSPLHF. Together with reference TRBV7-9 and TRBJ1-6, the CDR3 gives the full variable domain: DTGVSQNPRHKITKRGQNVTFRCDPISEHNRLYWYRQTLGQGPEFLTYFQNEAQLEKSRLLSDRFSAERPKGSFSTLEIQRTEQGDSAMYLCASSTAIGNSPLHFGNGTRLTVT.